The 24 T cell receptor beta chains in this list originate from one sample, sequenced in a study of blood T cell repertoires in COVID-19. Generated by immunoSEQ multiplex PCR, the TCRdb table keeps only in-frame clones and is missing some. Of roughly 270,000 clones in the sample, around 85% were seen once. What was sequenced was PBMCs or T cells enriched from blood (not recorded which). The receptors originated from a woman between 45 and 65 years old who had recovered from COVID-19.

CDR3 sequence: CASSLRGRGSSYNEQFF. In nucleotides, the CDR3 is TGCGCCAGCAGCTTGAGGGGCCGCGGGAGCTCCTACAATGAGCAGTTCTTC. The genes are TRBV5-1 and TRBJ2-1; 7 bases line up with TRBD2. The germline CDR1 and CDR2 sequences are SGHRS and YFSETQ. The CDR3 length is 17 residues. V lost 1 base, J lost 0 bases, and 7 bases stayed unmatched.

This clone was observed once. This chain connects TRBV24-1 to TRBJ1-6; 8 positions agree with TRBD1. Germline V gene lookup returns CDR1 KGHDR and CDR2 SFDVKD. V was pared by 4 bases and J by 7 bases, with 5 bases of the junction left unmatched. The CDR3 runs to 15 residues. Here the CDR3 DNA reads TGTGCCACCAGTGACTCCCGACAGGGGAATTCACCCCTCCACTTT. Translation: CATSDSRQGNSPLHF.

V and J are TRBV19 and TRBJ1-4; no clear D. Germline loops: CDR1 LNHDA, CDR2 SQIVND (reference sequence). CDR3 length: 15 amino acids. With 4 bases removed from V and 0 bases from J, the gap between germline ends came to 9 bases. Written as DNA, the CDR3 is TGTGCCAGTAGTAAATCTATGGCAACTAATGAAAAACTGTTTTTT. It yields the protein CASSKSMATNEKLFF. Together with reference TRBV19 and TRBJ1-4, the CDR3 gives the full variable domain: DGGITQSPKYLFRKEGQNVTLSCEQNLNHDAMYWYRQDPGQGLRLIYYSQIVNDFQKGDIAEGYSVSREKKESFPLTVTSAQKNPTAFYLCASSKSMATNEKLFFGSGTQLSVL.

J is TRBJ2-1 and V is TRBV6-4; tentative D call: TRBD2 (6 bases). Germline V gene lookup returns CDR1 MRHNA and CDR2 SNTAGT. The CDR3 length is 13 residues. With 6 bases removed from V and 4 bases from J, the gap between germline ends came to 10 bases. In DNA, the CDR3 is TGTGCCAGCAGCCCGGGAGAGTACAATGAGCAGTTCTTC. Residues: CASSPGEYNEQFF.

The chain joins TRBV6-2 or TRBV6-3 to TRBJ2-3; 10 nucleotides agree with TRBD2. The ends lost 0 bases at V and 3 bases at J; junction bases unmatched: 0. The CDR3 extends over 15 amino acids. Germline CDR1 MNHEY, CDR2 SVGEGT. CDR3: CASSYSLAGTDTQYF. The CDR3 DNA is TGTGCCAGCAGTTACTCACTAGCGGGAACAGATACGCAGTATTTT.

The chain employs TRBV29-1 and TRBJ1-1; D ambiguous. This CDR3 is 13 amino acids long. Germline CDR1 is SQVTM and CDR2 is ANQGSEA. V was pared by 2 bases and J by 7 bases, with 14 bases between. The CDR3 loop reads CSVEINPNFEAFF. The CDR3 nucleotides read TGCAGCGTTGAAATTAACCCCAACTTTGAAGCTTTCTTT.

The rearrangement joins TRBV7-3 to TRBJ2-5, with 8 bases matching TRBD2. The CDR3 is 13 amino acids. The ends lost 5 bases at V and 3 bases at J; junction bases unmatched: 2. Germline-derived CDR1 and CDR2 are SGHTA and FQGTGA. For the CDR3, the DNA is TGTGCCAGCAGCCCGGGGGGGGAAGAGACCCAGTACTTC. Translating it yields CASSPGGEETQYF.

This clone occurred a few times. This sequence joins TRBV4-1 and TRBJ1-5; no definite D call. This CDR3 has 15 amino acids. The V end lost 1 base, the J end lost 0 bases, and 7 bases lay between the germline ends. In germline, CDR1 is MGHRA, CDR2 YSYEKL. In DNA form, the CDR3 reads TGCGCCAGCAGCCAAGGGGCAGCTAGCAATCAGCCCCAGCATTTT. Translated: CASSQGAASNQPQHF.

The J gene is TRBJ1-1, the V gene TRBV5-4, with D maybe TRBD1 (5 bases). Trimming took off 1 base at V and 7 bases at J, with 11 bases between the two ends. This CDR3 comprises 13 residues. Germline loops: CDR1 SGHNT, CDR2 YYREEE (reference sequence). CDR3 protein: CASSLRGAVEAFF. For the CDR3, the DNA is TGTGCCAGCAGCTTGAGGGGCGCGGTTGAAGCTTTCTTT. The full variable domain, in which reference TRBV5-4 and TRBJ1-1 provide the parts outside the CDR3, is ETGVTQSPTHLIKTRGQQVTLRCSSQSGHNTVSWYQQALGQGPQFIFQYYREEENGRGNFPPRFSGLQFPNYSSELNVNALELDDSALYLCASSLRGAVEAFFGQGTRLTVV.

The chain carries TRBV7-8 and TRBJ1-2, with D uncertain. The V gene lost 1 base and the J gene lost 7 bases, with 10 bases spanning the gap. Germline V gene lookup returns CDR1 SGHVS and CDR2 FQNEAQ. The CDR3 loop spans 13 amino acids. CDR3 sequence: CASSLGARGGYTF. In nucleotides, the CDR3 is TGTGCCAGCAGCTTAGGGGCGCGGGGTGGCTACACCTTC. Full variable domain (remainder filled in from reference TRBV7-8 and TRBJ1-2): GAGVSQSPRYKVAKRGQDVALRCDPISGHVSLFWYQQALGQGPEFLTYFQNEAQLDKSGLPSDRFFAERPEGSVSTLKIQRTQQEDSAVYLCASSLGARGGYTFGSGTRLTVV.

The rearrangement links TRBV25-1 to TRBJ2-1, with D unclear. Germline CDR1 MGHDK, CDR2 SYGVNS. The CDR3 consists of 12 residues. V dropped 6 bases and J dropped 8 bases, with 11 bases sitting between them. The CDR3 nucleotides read TGTGCCAGCAGCGCTCTTAGATATGAGCAGTTCTTC. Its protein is CASSALRYEQFF.

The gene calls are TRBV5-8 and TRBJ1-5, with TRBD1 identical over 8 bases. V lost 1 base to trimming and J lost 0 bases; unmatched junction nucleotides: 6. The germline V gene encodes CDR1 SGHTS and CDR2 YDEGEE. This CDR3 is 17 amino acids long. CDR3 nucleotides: TGTGCCAGCAGCTTGTTCGGGACAGGAAGTAGCAATCAGCCCCAGCATTTT. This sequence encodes CASSLFGTGSSNQPQHF.

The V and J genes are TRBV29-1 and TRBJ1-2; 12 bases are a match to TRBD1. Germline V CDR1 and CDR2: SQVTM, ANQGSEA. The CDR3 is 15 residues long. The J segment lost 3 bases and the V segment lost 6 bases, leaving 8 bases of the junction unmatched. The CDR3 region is CSVATGTGGYYGYTF. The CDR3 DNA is TGCAGCGTCGCCACTGGGACAGGGGGCTACTATGGCTACACCTTC.

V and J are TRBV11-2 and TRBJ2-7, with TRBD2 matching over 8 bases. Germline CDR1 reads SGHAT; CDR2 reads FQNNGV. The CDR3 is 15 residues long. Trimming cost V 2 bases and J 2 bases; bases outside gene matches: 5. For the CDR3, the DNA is TGTGCCAGCAGCTTATATGCGGGGGGACCCTACGAGCAGTACTTC. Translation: CASSLYAGGPYEQYF.

CDR3 in DNA: TGTGCCAGCAGTCGACTAGCGGGAGGGGGGGATGAGCAGTTCTTC. Its translation: CASSRLAGGGDEQFF. The chain employs TRBV2 and TRBJ2-1, with 14 nucleotides matching TRBD2. V lost 5 bases, J lost 8 bases, and 5 bases stayed unmatched. The V gene's germline CDR1 is SNHLY and CDR2 FYNNEI. The CDR3 spans 15 residues. The full variable domain, rest sourced from reference TRBV2 and TRBJ2-1, is EPEVTQTPSHQVTQMGQEVILRCVPISNHLYFYWYRQILGQKVEFLVSFYNNEISEKSEIFDDQFSVERPDGSNFTLKIRSTKLEDSAMYFCASSRLAGGGDEQFFGPGTRLTVL.

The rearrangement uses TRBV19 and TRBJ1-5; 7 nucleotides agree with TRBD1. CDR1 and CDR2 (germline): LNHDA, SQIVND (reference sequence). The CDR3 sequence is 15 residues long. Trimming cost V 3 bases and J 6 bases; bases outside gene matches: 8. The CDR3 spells CASSMGQLGGQPQHF. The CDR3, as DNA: TGTGCCAGTAGTATGGGACAGCTAGGGGGTCAGCCCCAGCATTTT.

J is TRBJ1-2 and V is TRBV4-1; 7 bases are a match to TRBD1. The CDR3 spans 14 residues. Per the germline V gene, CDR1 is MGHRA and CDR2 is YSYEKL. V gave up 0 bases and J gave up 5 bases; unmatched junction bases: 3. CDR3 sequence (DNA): TGCGCCAGCAGCCAAGAAGTCAGGGGGTATGGCTACACCTTC. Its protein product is CASSQEVRGYGYTF.

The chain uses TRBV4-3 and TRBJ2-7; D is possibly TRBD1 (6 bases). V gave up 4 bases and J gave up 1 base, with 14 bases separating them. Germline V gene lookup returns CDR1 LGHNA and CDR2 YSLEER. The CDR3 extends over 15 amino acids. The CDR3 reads CASSLGTQFSYEQYF. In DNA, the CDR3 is TGCGCCAGCAGCCTTGGGACACAGTTTTCCTACGAGCAGTACTTC.

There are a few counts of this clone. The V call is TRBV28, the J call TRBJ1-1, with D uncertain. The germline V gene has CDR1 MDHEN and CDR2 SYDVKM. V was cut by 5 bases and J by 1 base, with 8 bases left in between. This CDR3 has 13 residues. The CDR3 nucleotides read TGTGCCAGCAGTCCCCCCCGGAACACTGAAGCTTTCTTT. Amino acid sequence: CASSPPRNTEAFF.

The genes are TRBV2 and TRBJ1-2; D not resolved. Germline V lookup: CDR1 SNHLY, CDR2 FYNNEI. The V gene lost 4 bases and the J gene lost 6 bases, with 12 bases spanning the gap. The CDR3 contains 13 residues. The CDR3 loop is CASSVLWENGYTF. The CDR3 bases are TGTGCCAGCAGTGTTTTATGGGAGAATGGCTACACCTTC.

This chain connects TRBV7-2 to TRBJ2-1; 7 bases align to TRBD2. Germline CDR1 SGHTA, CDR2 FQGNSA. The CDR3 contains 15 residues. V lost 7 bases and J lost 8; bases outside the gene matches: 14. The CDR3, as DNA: TGTGCCAGCACTCGAGCGGGACTATCCATCGATGAGCAGTTCTTC. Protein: CASTRAGLSIDEQFF.

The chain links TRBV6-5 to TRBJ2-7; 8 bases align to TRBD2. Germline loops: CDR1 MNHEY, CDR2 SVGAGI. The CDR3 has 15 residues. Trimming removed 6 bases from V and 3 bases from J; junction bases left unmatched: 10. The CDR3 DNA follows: TGTGCCAGCAGCAACGGGGGGGCCCCCGTCTACGAGCAGTACTTC. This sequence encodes CASSNGGAPVYEQYF.

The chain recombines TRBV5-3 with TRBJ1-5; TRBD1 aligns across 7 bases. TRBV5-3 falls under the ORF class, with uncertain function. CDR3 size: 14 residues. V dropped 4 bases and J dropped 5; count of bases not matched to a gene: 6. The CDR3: CARSLRTGDQPQHF. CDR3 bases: TGTGCCAGAAGCCTAAGGACAGGTGATCAGCCCCAGCATTTT.

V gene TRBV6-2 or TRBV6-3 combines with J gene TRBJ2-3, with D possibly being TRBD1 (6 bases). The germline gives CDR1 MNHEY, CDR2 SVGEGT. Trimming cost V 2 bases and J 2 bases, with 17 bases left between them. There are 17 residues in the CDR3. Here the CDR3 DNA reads TGTGCCAGCAGTTACCGGGGCCCGGACAGCTTCACAGATACGCAGTATTTT. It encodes CASSYRGPDSFTDTQYF.